These T cell receptor beta chains were read from a single sample in a study of molecular identifiers for immune sequencing clone quantification. MiXCR was run by TCRdb on the PCR reads, yielding one entry per CDR3 protein. The sample lists hundreds of thousands of distinct CDR3 sequences, roughly 21% occurring once. The sample taken for sequencing was naive CD8+ T cells from blood, with Jurkat cell RNA spiked in. The origin of the receptors is a human donor in good health. Some libraries in this study had Jurkat cell RNA spiked in. Each CDR3 is given with its conserved first and last residue. Fields, in order: J gene, V gene, CDR3 protein.

>TRBJ1-1|TRBV28
CASRTEETVRNTEAFF
>TRBJ1-1|TRBV7-2
CASSFRNSNTEAFF
>TRBJ1-5|TRBV4-3
CASSLDRGDNQPQHF
>TRBJ2-3|TRBV7-9
CASSGQGSDTQYF
>TRBJ2-3|TRBV4-1
CASSQDGDTQYF
>TRBJ2-1|TRBV7-6
CASSSEPLAGGNEQFF
>TRBJ1-6|TRBV4-1
CASSQQGGRPNSPLHF
>TRBJ2-3|TRBV19
CATSPGAASTDTQYF
>TRBJ1-1|TRBV19
CASRPGHTNTEAFF
>TRBJ1-1|TRBV28
CASSPSAEAFF
>TRBJ2-7|TRBV27
CASRQGLFSYEQYF
>TRBJ2-3|TRBV7-3
CASSLIGTGIKDTQYF
>TRBJ2-1|TRBV6-2/TRBV6-3
CASAPRGANVFEQFF
>TRBJ2-2|TRBV13
CASSTGNTGELFF
>TRBJ2-7|TRBV5-1
CASSLALRGAGEQYF
>TRBJ1-1|TRBV7-9
CASRIQGGGTEAFF
>TRBJ2-7|TRBV28
CASIQQGSGYEQYF
>TRBJ1-5|TRBV12-3/TRBV12-4
CASSLGGIGGPQHF
>TRBJ2-3|TRBV7-6
CASSPSAGGFTDTQYF
>TRBJ2-7|TRBV20-1
CSARFEGGQGLYEQYF
>TRBJ1-1|TRBV27
CASRWAVNTEAFF
>TRBJ2-1|TRBV5-1
CASSFPGSYNEQFF
>TRBJ2-7|TRBV4-3
CASRPSSGSLIDEQYF
>TRBJ2-2|TRBV3-1
CASSQTAENTGELFF
>TRBJ1-1|TRBV5-4
CASSGRSGKNTEAFF
>TRBJ2-1|TRBV28
CASKRIRDRDYNEQFF
>TRBJ2-5|TRBV5-1
CASSDDRKTQYF
>TRBJ2-7|TRBV7-9
CASSSIARGHSELRPTYEQYF
>TRBJ2-5|TRBV19
CATGSWTSGQETQYF
>TRBJ2-1|TRBV7-9
CASSLLDREYNEQFF